Presented here are 10 T cell receptor beta chains from one specimen sequenced in a study of somatic mutations in cytotoxic T cells in rheumatoid arthritis. Clones were read by immunoSEQ multiplex PCR, and TCRdb kept only the in-frame ones, dropping some. The sample holds roughly 9,300 clones; about nine tenths are singletons and the top ten take around 13%. Material: CD8+ T cells sorted from blood. These receptors all stem from a woman younger than 30 with rheumatoid arthritis.

V is TRBV1 and J is TRBJ2-3; the table names TRBD2, a call not compared with the DNA. TRBV1 is shown as a pseudogene. This CDR3 has 15 residues. The CDR3: CTSLCSTEKVDTQYF. The CDR3 DNA reads as TGCACCAGCCTATGTTCGACGGAGAAAGTTGATACGCAGTATTTT.

The J gene is TRBJ2-1, the V gene TRBV10-1, with D possibly being TRBD2 (5 bases). Germline assignment: CDR1 WNHNN and CDR2 SYGVQD (reference sequence). V dropped 0 bases and J dropped 0 bases, with 9 bases sitting between them. The CDR3 length is 16 residues. CDR3 sequence reads: CASSESGESSYNEQFF. The CDR3 DNA reads TGCGCCAGCAGTGAGTCCGGGGAGAGCTCCTACAATGAGCAGTTCTTC.

The chain uses TRBV29-1 and TRBJ1-2; 9 bases agree with TRBD1. The CDR3 runs 16 residues. Germline V gene sequence: CDR1 SQVTM, CDR2 ANQGSEA. With V trimmed by 5 bases and J by 0 bases, 10 bases remained unmatched. CDR3 sequence: CSVTGGSIPANYGYTF. The CDR3 bases are TGCAGCGTTACAGGGGGCTCGATACCCGCTAACTATGGCTACACCTTC.

This sequence joins TRBV6-5 and TRBJ1-6; D call uncertain. There are 16 residues in the CDR3. Germline lookup yields CDR1 MNHEY and CDR2 SVGAGI. The V gene lost 0 bases and the J gene lost 2 bases, with 8 bases spanning the gap. The CDR3 region is CASSYSVGTYNSPLHF. CDR3 nucleotides: TGTGCCAGCAGTTACTCGGTTGGCACCTATAATTCACCCCTCCACTTT.

The chain combines TRBV7-6 with TRBJ2-2; possible D gene TRBD2, 5 bases. Trimming pared 7 bases from V and 7 bases from J, leaving 13 bases between. Germline CDR1 and CDR2: SGHVS and FNYEAQ. This CDR3 contains 13 residues. The CDR3: CASTYKGSGELFF. CDR3 in DNA: TGTGCCAGCACCTACAAAGGGAGCGGGGAGCTGTTTTTT.

The rearrangement links TRBV6-5 to TRBJ2-1; no firm D call. The CDR3 runs 13 residues. Germline-derived CDR1 and CDR2 are MNHEY and SVGAGI. V dropped 2 bases and J dropped 8 bases, with 10 bases sitting between them. The chain's CDR3 is CASSYASWDEQFF. CDR3 sequence (DNA): TGTGCCAGCAGTTACGCTAGTTGGGATGAGCAGTTCTTC.

The chain employs TRBV5-1 and TRBJ2-5; TRBD1 matches 8 bases. The CDR3 has 14 amino acids. Trimming took 4 bases from V and 3 from J; bases not matched to a gene: 5. The germline V gene has CDR1 SGHRS and CDR2 YFSETQ. CDR3 amino acids: CASSLGQGEETQYF. In DNA form, the CDR3 reads TGCGCCAGCAGCCTAGGACAGGGAGAAGAGACCCAGTACTTC.

This clone has a single count. The chain joins TRBV5-8 to TRBJ2-3; D unclear. Germline V CDR1 and CDR2: SGHTS, YDEGEE. The CDR3 runs 16 residues. V was pared by 4 bases and J by 1 base, with 16 bases between. Written as DNA, the CDR3 is TGTGCCAGCAGCGCCGATAAAAGCGACCGCACAGATACGCAGTATTTT. This translates into CASSADKSDRTDTQYF. The complete variable domain, with remaining parts taken from reference TRBV5-8 and TRBJ2-3, reads EAGVTQSPTHLIKTRGQQATLRCSPISGHTSVYWYQQALGLGLQFLLWYDEGEERNRGNFPPRFSGRQFPNYSSELNVNALELEDSALYLCASSADKSDRTDTQYFGPGTRLTVL.

This sequence joins TRBV6-1 and TRBJ1-2, with D perhaps matching TRBD1 (5 bases). The CDR3 is 12 amino acids. Trimming cost V 11 bases and J 6 bases, with 16 bases left between them. The V gene's germline CDR1 is MNHNS and CDR2 SASEGT. CDR3 protein: CAFLRAEDGYTF. CDR3 sequence (DNA): TGTGCCTTTCTCAGGGCAGAAGATGGCTACACCTTC.

J is TRBJ2-7 and V is TRBV21-1; the DNA was not compared with TRBD1, the D call given in the table. TRBV21-1 is marked as a pseudogene. This CDR3 has 14 amino acids. The CDR3 sequence is CASFPRGTGVEQYF. The CDR3 coding sequence is TGTGCCAGCTTCCCGAGGGGAACAGGGGTTGAGCAGTACTTC.